This T cell receptor beta chain came from a study of T cell responses to AZD1222 COVID-19 vaccine (dated by TCRdb to about 2021). Notes on the research overall: Because spike-specific TCR depth and breadth did not differ between the two schedules, AZD1222 recipients who got a second dose at roughly 4 weeks were pooled with those who got a second dose at roughly 12 weeks. TCR sequencing was performed for 230 to 250 trial participants, of whom about 200 were given two doses of AZD1222 and around 25 were given two doses of MenACWY control vaccine. Trial participants were enrolled by age into 18-55, 56-69 and 70-plus year subgroups, with around 150, 28 and 57 TCR-sequenced participants respectively. Broader findings and caveats from the paper: Reportedly, close to half of the unique spike-specific TCRs recognized epitopes lying outside the regions that are mutated in the B.1.351 and B.1.1.7 variants. In the small 56-69-year group, the increase in depth fell short of significance, most likely because of low power. No day 14 peak-response samples were available, so repertoires were characterized only after the peak T cell response. After two AZD1222 doses, spike-specific TCR breadth and depth were significantly higher than at day 0 and than in MenACWY recipients. Conclusions about previously exposed vaccinees are limited, since just five or six AZD1222 recipients were seropositive for SARS-CoV-2 at baseline. Most participants were white British and females outnumbered males, and the authors suggested that clonal diversity may have been underestimated. The whole spike protein was spanned by vaccine-associated CD4 TCRs, and dominant responses were seen in regions 160-218 and 743-854.

Remarks on this clone: The specificity of this receptor is unknown. One base away there is no much larger clone; base qualities are not given.

The CDR3 regions of human TCRbeta chains were analyzed by immunosequencing. The original methods were these. TCRs in the repertoires were matched against a reference library of SARS-CoV-2-specific TCRs that had been generated with the MIRA antigen-specificity platform. Breadth meant the fraction of unique TCRs that were SARS-CoV-2-associated, whereas depth meant the fraction of total T cells that were SARS-CoV-2-associated. Using the MIRA data, each spike-specific TCR was assigned both to the spike region to which the TCR was reactive and to a CD4 or CD8 class. Log10-transformed breadth and depth values were compared by one-way ANOVA with Sidak's multiple comparisons tests. As stored in TCRdb, this immuneACCESS dataset retains in-frame rearrangements with V and J assigned. A fraction of the clones does not appear; measured against another copy, unresolved V genes explain less than half of the discrepancy, and the remainder lacks a known reason. The V and J calls and the clone size are those of that table, but D and trimming were determined from the DNA. The sample table lists about 100,000 clones, around nine tenths of them with a count of one. The ten largest clones take up roughly 15% of the sample.

The CDR3 has 14 amino acids, counting the end cysteine and phenylalanine. The only DNA kept is the CDR3, 42 bases in frame from the first base. V is cut back by 3 bases and J by 3 bases, with 7 bases in the junction unmatched. The germline V gene (reference sequence) sets CDR1 to GTSNPN and CDR2 to SVGIG. What this sample's time point label stands for: baseline before first vaccination. Vaccinee samples were obtained from the UK trials COV001 and COV002, which included a single-blind randomized controlled phase 2/3 trial of AZD1222 (ChAdOx1 nCoV-19) in healthy adults. Trial participant PBMC samples were collected at day 0 and day 28 after the second dose for TCRbeta chain sequencing.

Recombination joined TRBV30 with TRBJ2-7; TRBD2 lines up with 8 middle nucleotides. The sequencing here drew on peripheral blood, taken on day 0 of AZD1222 vaccination. The clonotype originates from an adult in good health. This receptor has the CDR3 CAWRYATSVYEQYF. The sequence in DNA is TGTGCCTGGAGATACGCGACTAGCGTCTACGAGCAGTACTTC.